Listed here are 26 T cell receptor beta chains from one sample, sequenced in a study of cytomegalovirus exposure and HLA in healthy donors. The PCR contained 60 Vbeta and 13 Jbeta primers. Generated by immunoSEQ multiplex PCR, the TCRdb table keeps only in-frame clones and is missing some. The data show some 120,000 clones, 77% seen once. The sample comprised PBMCs. These receptor sequences come from a human donor in good health.

The gene calls are TRBV28 and TRBJ1-5; no definite D call. V gave up 8 bases and J gave up 0 bases, with 11 bases separating them. This CDR3 has 14 residues. The germline CDR1 and CDR2 sequences are MDHEN and SYDVKM. CDR3 sequence (DNA): TGTGCCAGCCGGGGAGTTTATAGCAATCAGCCCCAGCATTTT. It is translated as CASRGVYSNQPQHF.

V gene TRBV29-1 combines with J gene TRBJ2-5; TRBD2 matches 8 bases. Germline-derived CDR1 and CDR2 are SQVTM and ANQGSEA. This CDR3 is 14 amino acids long. Trimming cost V 4 bases and J 1 base; bases outside gene matches: 5. In DNA form, the CDR3 reads TGCAGCGTTGCGGCTAGCGGGCTCCAAGAGACCCAGTACTTC. It translates to CSVAASGLQETQYF.

This chain joins TRBV5-1 and TRBJ1-3, with TRBD1 identical over 7 bases. The CDR3 is 16 residues long. Germline-derived CDR1 and CDR2 are SGHRS and YFSETQ. J was trimmed by 0 bases and V by 4 bases; bases with no gene match: 7. The CDR3 bases are TGCGCCAGCAGCCGGGGACAGCAACTCTCTGGAAACACCATATATTTT. Translating it yields CASSRGQQLSGNTIYF.

The chain joins TRBV10-3 to TRBJ2-1, with D possibly matching TRBD2 (6 bases). Trimming removed 4 bases at V and 10 bases at J, with 17 bases between. The CDR3 is 14 residues long. CDR1 is ENHRY and CDR2 is SYGVKD in the germline V gene. CDR3 DNA: TGTGCCATCAGTGCCGGGCGGGGCTTGTTGGAGCAGTTCTTC. Translation gives CAISAGRGLLEQFF.

The rearrangement uses TRBV28 and TRBJ2-7, with TRBD1 matching 7 bases. CDR1 is MDHEN and CDR2 is SYDVKM in the germline V gene. The CDR3 has 15 amino acids. Trimming took 6 bases from V and 2 from J; bases not matched to a gene: 10. CDR3 nucleotides: TGTGCCAGCAGCCCCGGACAGGTCCGTACCTACGAGCAGTACTTC. Translation: CASSPGQVRTYEQYF. Variable domain in full (rest from reference TRBV28 and TRBJ2-7): DVKVTQSSRYLVKRTGEKVFLECVQDMDHENMFWYRQDPGLGLRLIYFSYDVKMKEKGDIPEGYSVSREKKERFSLILESASTNQTSMYLCASSPGQVRTYEQYFGPGTRLTVT.

The CDR3 sequence: CATSRDSYGYTF. In nucleotides, the CDR3 is TGTGCCACCAGCAGGGACAGTTATGGCTACACCTTC. The chain combines TRBV15 with TRBJ1-2; the D gene is possibly TRBD1 (6 bases). Between the trimmed V and J ends, which lost 3 bases and 5 bases, there was a span of 7 bases. The CDR3 loop spans 12 amino acids. Germline V lookup: CDR1 LNHNV, CDR2 YYDKDF (reference sequence).

The chain joins TRBV5-6 to TRBJ1-4; TRBD1 agrees at 8 bases. The trim removed 4 bases at V and 7 bases at J, leaving 6 bases unmatched. Germline V gives CDR1 SGHDT, CDR2 YYEEEE. This CDR3 is built from 14 residues. CDR3 residues: CASSADRVGEKLFF. For the CDR3, the DNA is TGTGCCAGCAGCGCGGACAGGGTCGGTGAAAAACTGTTTTTT.

The genes are TRBV5-1 and TRBJ2-5, with 8 bases aligning to TRBD1. Germline values: CDR1 SGHRS, CDR2 YFSETQ. V lost 8 bases to trimming and J lost 2 bases; unmatched junction nucleotides: 5. CDR3 size: 13 residues. CDR3 amino acids: CASSRTGQETQYF. The CDR3 region has the DNA TGCGCCAGTTCACGGACAGGGCAAGAGACCCAGTACTTC. The full variable domain, its missing parts supplied by reference TRBV5-1 and TRBJ2-5, is KAGVTQTPRYLIKTRGQQVTLSCSPISGHRSVSWYQQTPGQGLQFLFEYFSETQRNKGNFPGRFSGRQFSNSRSEMNVSTLELGDSALYLCASSRTGQETQYFGPGTRLLVL.

This sequence joins TRBV5-4 and TRBJ1-1; the D is unclear. Between the trimmed V and J ends, which lost 0 bases and 6 bases, there was a span of 12 bases. This CDR3 region has 14 residues. From germline, CDR1 is SGHNT and CDR2 YYREEE (reference sequence). CDR3 residues: CASSLDIAISEAFF. Written as DNA, the CDR3 is TGTGCCAGCAGCTTGGATATCGCGATATCTGAAGCTTTCTTT.

Of note for this clone: This sample also contains other DNA sequences that code for the same CDR3. The genes are TRBV19 and TRBJ2-1; 8 bases fit TRBD2. Germline-derived CDR1 and CDR2 are LNHDA and SQIVND (reference sequence). The trim removed 1 base at V and 5 bases at J, leaving 1 base unmatched. This CDR3 spans 14 amino acids. The DNA of the CDR3 is TGTGCCAGTAGTATAGGCGGGAGGAACAATGAGCAGTTCTTC. Protein: CASSIGGRNNEQFF.

The chain joins TRBV6-5 to TRBJ2-7; 9 bases are shared with TRBD2. Germline V gene lookup returns CDR1 MNHEY and CDR2 SVGAGI. CDR3 length equals 16 residues. J gave up 2 bases and V 0 bases, and 5 bases lay outside the gene matches. CDR3 DNA: TGTGCCAGCAGTTACTCGACTAGCGGATCACCCTACGAGCAGTACTTC. It translates to CASSYSTSGSPYEQYF.

This chain's CDR3 is CASSPPQGGSNTEAFF. CDR3 in DNA: TGTGCCAGCAGCCCACCGCAGGGGGGATCGAACACTGAAGCTTTCTTT. The V and J genes are TRBV11-3 and TRBJ1-1, with 7 bases lining up with TRBD1. The V gene end was trimmed by 5 bases and the J gene end by 1 base; junction bases not matched to a gene: 10. The length of the CDR3 is 16 residues. Germline assignment: CDR1 SGHNT and CDR2 YENEEA.

A few counts support this clone. This specimen includes other DNA sequences encoding the same CDR3. The chain uses TRBV6-1 and TRBJ1-5; the match to TRBD1 covers 7 bases. CDR3 length: 17 residues. In germline, CDR1 is MNHNS, CDR2 SASEGT. Trimming removed 0 bases from V and 0 bases from J; junction bases left unmatched: 5. CDR3 DNA: TGTGCCAGCAGTGAAGCCTCCGGGACAGCTAGCAATCAGCCCCAGCATTTT. It encodes CASSEASGTASNQPQHF.

The V call is TRBV7-2, the J call TRBJ1-1, with D tentatively TRBD1 (5 bases). CDR3 length: 16 amino acids. Germline V gene lookup returns CDR1 SGHTA and CDR2 FQGNSA. V was cut by 1 base and J by 1 base, with 13 bases left in between. The CDR3 DNA is TGTGCCAGCAGCTTAGTTTTGGGACTGTGGAACACTGAAGCTTTCTTT. Protein sequence: CASSLVLGLWNTEAFF.

This rearrangement joins TRBV19 to TRBJ1-1; D possibly corresponds to TRBD1 (5 bases). Trimming stripped 7 bases from V and 4 bases from J, with 19 bases between. The CDR3 loop spans 15 amino acids. The germline CDR1 and CDR2 sequences are LNHDA and SQIVND (reference sequence). The CDR3 coding sequence is TGTGCCAGTAAGGGACCCGGCGGGAGGGGCACTGAAGCTTTCTTT. The encoded protein is CASKGPGGRGTEAFF.

V and J are TRBV9 and TRBJ2-1; 10 bases match TRBD2. The CDR3 spans 14 residues. In germline, CDR1 is SGDLS, CDR2 YYNGEE. With V trimmed by 2 bases and J by 9 bases, 5 bases remained unmatched. The CDR3 DNA sequence: TGTGCCAGCAGCGTGGTTTTAGCGGGAGGTGAGCAGTTCTTC. Translated: CASSVVLAGGEQFF.

V and J are TRBV14 and TRBJ2-2, with D perhaps matching TRBD2 (6 bases). Trimming removed 0 bases at V and 7 bases at J, with 9 bases between. The CDR3 spans 14 residues. The V gene's germline CDR1 is SGHDN and CDR2 FVKESK. The CDR3 sequence is CASSQDSGVGELFF. The CDR3 coding sequence is TGTGCCAGCAGCCAAGATTCGGGAGTCGGGGAGCTGTTTTTT.

The genes are TRBV5-1 and TRBJ2-5; 7 bases are a match to TRBD1. The CDR3 length is 19 residues. Trimming removed 2 bases from V and 3 bases from J; junction bases left unmatched: 19. CDR1 and CDR2 (germline): SGHRS, YFSETQ. The CDR3 reads CASSLNGQASLLREETQYF. The CDR3, as DNA: TGCGCCAGCAGCTTAAACGGACAGGCTTCGTTGTTGCGCGAAGAGACCCAGTACTTC.

The J gene is TRBJ1-3, the V gene TRBV5-1; 8 positions agree with TRBD1. After removal of 0 bases from V and 4 bases from J, the junction contained 9 bases not matched to a gene. CDR3 length: 17 amino acids. Germline-derived CDR1 and CDR2 are SGHRS and YFSETQ. The chain's CDR3 is CASSLATRQGKGNTIYF. The DNA for the CDR3 is TGCGCCAGCAGCTTGGCCACGAGACAGGGGAAAGGAAACACCATATATTTT.

V gene TRBV18 combines with J gene TRBJ2-2, with 9 nucleotides matching TRBD1. The CDR3 extends over 16 amino acids. Germline CDR1 and CDR2: KGHSH and LQKENI. The junction had 5 bases not matched to a gene; V was cut back by 2 bases and J by 4 bases. CDR3 DNA sequence: TGTGCCAGCTCACCAGCCGGGACAGGGATCACCGGGGAGCTGTTTTTT. Protein: CASSPAGTGITGELFF.

The chain couples TRBV28 to TRBJ1-2, with D possibly being TRBD1 (5 bases). Trimming left V 8 bases short and J 5 bases short, with 21 bases between. Germline loops: CDR1 MDHEN, CDR2 SYDVKM. CDR3 length: 15 amino acids. CDR3: CASYPGTLVGYGYTF. CDR3 coding DNA: TGTGCCAGCTATCCTGGGACTCTCGTAGGGTATGGCTACACCTTC.

This sequence joins TRBV4-1 and TRBJ1-2; D is ambiguous. Between the trimmed V and J ends, which lost 0 bases and 2 bases, there was a span of 16 bases. CDR1 and CDR2 (germline): MGHRA, YSYEKL. This CDR3 is 17 amino acids long. CDR3 protein: CASSQDWNYGVNYGYTF. CDR3 bases: TGCGCCAGCAGCCAAGATTGGAATTACGGGGTGAACTATGGCTACACCTTC.

CDR3: CASSLASAGAGNTIYF. CDR3 DNA sequence: TGTGCCAGCAGCTTAGCGTCCGCAGGGGCTGGAAACACCATATATTTT. The genes are TRBV7-9 and TRBJ1-3; TRBD1 is a possible D gene (6 bases). In germline, CDR1 is SEHNR, CDR2 FQNEAQ (reference sequence). This CDR3 contains 16 residues. V was clipped by 0 bases and J by 2 bases, with 11 bases between them.

The chain couples TRBV6-5 to TRBJ2-5, with TRBD1 matching over 9 bases. J gave up 4 bases and V 6 bases, and 3 bases lay outside the gene matches. The germline V gene encodes CDR1 MNHEY and CDR2 SVGAGI. The CDR3 sequence is 13 residues long. Written as DNA, the CDR3 is TGTGCCAGCAGGGGGACAGGGAGAGAGACCCAGTACTTC. Encoded protein: CASRGTGRETQYF.

The rearrangement links TRBV28 to TRBJ1-2; a possible D gene is TRBD1 (6 bases). This CDR3 contains 15 residues. V was pared by 4 bases and J by 5 bases, with 17 bases between. Germline lookup yields CDR1 MDHEN and CDR2 SYDVKM. CDR3: CASSSGQTRPYGYTF. DNA of the CDR3: TGTGCCAGCAGTTCAGGACAGACAAGACCTTATGGCTACACCTTC.

The rearrangement uses TRBV7-9 and TRBJ1-3; TRBD1 aligns across 8 bases. The CDR3 extends over 15 amino acids. Germline lookup yields CDR1 SEHNR and CDR2 FQNEAQ (reference sequence). V lost 5 bases to trimming and J lost 4 bases; unmatched junction nucleotides: 7. The CDR3 loop reads CASSPGGLYGNTIYF. The CDR3 DNA follows: TGTGCCAGCAGCCCAGGGGGCCTGTACGGAAACACCATATATTTT.